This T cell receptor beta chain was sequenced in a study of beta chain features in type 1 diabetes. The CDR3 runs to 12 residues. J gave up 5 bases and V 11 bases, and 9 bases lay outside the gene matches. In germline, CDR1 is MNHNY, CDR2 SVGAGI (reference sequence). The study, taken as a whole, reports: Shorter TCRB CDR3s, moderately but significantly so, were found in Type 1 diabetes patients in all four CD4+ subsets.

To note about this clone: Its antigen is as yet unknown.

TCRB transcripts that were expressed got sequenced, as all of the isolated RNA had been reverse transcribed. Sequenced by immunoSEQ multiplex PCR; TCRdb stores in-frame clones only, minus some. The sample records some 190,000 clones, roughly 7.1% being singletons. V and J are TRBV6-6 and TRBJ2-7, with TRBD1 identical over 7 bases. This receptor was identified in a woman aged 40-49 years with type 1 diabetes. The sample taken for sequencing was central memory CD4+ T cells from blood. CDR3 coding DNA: TGTGCCTCCAGACAGGGTGGGAACGAGCAGTACTTC. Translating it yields CASRQGGNEQYF.